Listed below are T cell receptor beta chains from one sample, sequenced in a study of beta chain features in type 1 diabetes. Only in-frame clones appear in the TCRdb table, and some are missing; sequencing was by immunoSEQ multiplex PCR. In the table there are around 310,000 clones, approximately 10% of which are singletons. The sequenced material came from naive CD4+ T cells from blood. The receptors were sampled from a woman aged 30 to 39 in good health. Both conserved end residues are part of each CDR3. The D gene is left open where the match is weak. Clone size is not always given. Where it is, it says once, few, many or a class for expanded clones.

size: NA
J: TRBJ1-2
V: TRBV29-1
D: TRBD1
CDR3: CSLRQGDYGYTF
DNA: TGCAGCTTGCGACAGGGGGACTATGGCTACACCTTC

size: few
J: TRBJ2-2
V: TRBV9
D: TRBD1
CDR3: CASNHPDRDGGELFF
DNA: TGTGCCAGCAACCATCCAGACAGGGATGGCGGGGAGCTGTTTTTT

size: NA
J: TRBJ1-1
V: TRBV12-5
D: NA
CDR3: CASGTEANTEAFF
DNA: TGTGCTAGTGGGACTGAGGCGAACACTGAAGCTTTCTTT

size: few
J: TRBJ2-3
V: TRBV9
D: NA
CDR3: CASSLRQSTDTQYF
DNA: TGTGCCAGCAGCTTACGACAGAGCACAGATACGCAGTATTTT

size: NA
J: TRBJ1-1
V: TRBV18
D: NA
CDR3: CASSPLETAMNTEAFF
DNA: TGTGCCAGCTCACCACTCGAGACAGCCATGAACACTGAAGCTTTCTTT

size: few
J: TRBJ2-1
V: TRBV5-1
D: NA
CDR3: CASSPNSDSHRYNEQFF
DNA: TGCGCCAGCAGCCCTAATAGTGACAGTCATCGCTACAATGAGCAGTTCTTC

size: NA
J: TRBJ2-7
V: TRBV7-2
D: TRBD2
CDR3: CASSLSSGYEQYF
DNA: TGTGCCAGCAGCTTATCTAGCGGTTACGAGCAGTACTTC

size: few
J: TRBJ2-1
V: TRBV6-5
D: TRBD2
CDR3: CASSSGLAGYNEQFF
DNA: TGTGCCAGCAGTTCGGGACTAGCGGGTTACAATGAGCAGTTCTTC

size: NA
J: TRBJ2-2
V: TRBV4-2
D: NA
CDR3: CASSPGTVLGAGELFF
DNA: TGTGCCAGCAGCCCCGGGACTGTTTTAGGGGCCGGGGAGCTGTTTTTT

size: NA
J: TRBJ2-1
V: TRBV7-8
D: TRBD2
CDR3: CASSLAGTTGSYNEQFF
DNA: TGTGCCAGCAGCTTAGCAGGGACTACGGGCTCCTACAATGAGCAGTTCTTC

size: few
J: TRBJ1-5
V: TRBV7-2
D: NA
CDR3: CASSSGTWGQPQHF
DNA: TGTGCCAGCAGCTCTGGGACATGGGGTCAGCCCCAGCATTTT

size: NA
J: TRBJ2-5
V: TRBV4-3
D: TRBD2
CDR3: CASSQDRSGGLQETQYF
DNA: TGCGCCAGCAGCCAAGATCGTAGCGGGGGACTCCAAGAGACCCAGTACTTC

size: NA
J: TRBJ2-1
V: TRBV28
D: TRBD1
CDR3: CASLDRGRYNEQFF
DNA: TGTGCCAGCCTAGACAGGGGGCGTTATAATGAGCAGTTCTTC

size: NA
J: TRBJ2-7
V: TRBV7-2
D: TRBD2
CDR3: CASSLGLAGGSHEQYF
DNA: TGTGCCAGCAGCTTAGGGCTAGCGGGAGGTTCCCACGAGCAGTACTTC

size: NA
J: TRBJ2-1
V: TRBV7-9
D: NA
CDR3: CASSLFKGPDDNEQFF
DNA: TGTGCCAGCAGCTTATTCAAGGGGCCCGACGACAATGAGCAGTTCTTC

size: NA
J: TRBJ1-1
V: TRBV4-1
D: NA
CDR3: CASSQVRDLGFMNTEAFF
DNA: TGCGCCAGCAGCCAAGTGCGGGACTTAGGGTTCATGAACACTGAAGCTTTCTTT

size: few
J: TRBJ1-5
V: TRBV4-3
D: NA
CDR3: CASSQDFQYSNQPQHF
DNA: TGCGCCAGCAGCCAAGATTTTCAGTATAGCAATCAGCCCCAGCATTTT

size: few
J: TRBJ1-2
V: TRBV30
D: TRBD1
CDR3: CAWDRDPRGYTF
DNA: TGTGCCTGGGACAGGGATCCTCGTGGCTACACCTTC

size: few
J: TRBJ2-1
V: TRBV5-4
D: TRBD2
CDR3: CASSLRRTTSGPNEQFF
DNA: TGTGCCAGCAGCTTGCGTCGGACGACTAGCGGGCCCAATGAGCAGTTCTTC

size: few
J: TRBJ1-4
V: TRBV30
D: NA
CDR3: CAWSVRGYGSTNEKLFF
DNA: TGTGCCTGGAGTGTACGAGGTTATGGCTCAACTAATGAAAAACTGTTTTTT

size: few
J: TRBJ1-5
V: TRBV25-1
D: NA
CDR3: CASSDHRGNQPQHF
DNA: TGTGCCAGCAGTGACCACAGGGGCAATCAGCCCCAGCATTTT

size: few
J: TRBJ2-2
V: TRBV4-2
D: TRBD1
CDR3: CASSQPDRAAGELFF
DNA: TGTGCCAGCAGCCAACCGGACAGGGCGGCCGGGGAGCTGTTTTTT

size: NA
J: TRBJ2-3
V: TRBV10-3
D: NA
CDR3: CAISDQGEGDTQYF
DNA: TGTGCCATCAGTGACCAGGGCGAAGGAGATACGCAGTATTTT

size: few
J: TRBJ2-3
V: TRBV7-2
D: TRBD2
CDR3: CASSPRLAGRADTQYF
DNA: TGTGCCAGCAGCCCGAGACTAGCGGGAAGGGCAGATACGCAGTATTTT

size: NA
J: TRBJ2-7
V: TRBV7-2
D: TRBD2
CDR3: CASTRLAGVGIEQYF
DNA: TGTGCCAGCACCAGACTAGCGGGAGTTGGGATCGAGCAGTACTTC

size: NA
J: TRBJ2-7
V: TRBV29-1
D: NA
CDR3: CSVVTDYEQYF
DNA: TGCAGCGTTGTCACAGACTACGAGCAGTACTTC

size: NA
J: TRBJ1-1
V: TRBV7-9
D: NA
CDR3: CASSPGGGWDTEAFF
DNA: TGTGCCAGCAGCCCGGGGGGGGGCTGGGACACTGAAGCTTTCTTT

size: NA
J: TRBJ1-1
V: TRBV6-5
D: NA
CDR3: CASSYTVVNTEAFF
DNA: TGTGCCAGCAGTTACACGGTGGTGAACACTGAAGCTTTCTTT

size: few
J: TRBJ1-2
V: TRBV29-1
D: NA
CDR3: CSVTDSNYGYTF
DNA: TGCAGCGTTACGGACAGTAACTATGGCTACACCTTC

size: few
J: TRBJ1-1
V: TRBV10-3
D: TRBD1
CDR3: CAISEYPGQGRSTEAFF
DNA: TGTGCCATCAGTGAATATCCGGGACAGGGTCGAAGTACTGAAGCTTTCTTT

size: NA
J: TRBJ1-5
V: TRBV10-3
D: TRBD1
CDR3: CAISTGEDQPQHF
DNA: TGTGCCATCAGTACAGGGGAGGATCAGCCCCAGCATTTT

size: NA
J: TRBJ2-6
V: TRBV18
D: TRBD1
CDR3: CASSPFEGATGANVLTF
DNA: TGTGCCAGCTCACCTTTTGAGGGGGCAACTGGGGCCAACGTCCTGACTTTC